These 29 T cell receptor beta chains were sequenced from one sample in a study of control samples from healthy donors and cancer patients. TCRdb keeps only in-frame clones here, not all; method: immunoSEQ multiplex PCR. Of about 150,000 clones listed, roughly 93% are singletons. Source material: blood. The receptors were sampled from a man aged 18 to 30 in good health.

V usage is TRBV28 and J usage is TRBJ1-1, with no clear D. The CDR3 runs 14 residues. V was pared by 2 bases and J by 2 bases, with 9 bases between. Germline CDR1 MDHEN, CDR2 SYDVKM. Here the CDR3 DNA reads TGTGCCAGCAGTTTAATGGTGGAAAACACTGAAGCTTTCTTT. Its translation: CASSLMVENTEAFF.

The V and J genes are TRBV7-2 and TRBJ2-1, with D tentatively TRBD2 (6 bases). Between the trimmed V and J ends, which lost 5 bases and 12 bases, there was a span of 17 bases. Germline CDR1 and CDR2: SGHTA and FQGNSA. The CDR3 length is 13 residues. This CDR3 is CASSTGLNAGQFF. For the CDR3, the DNA is TGTGCCAGCAGCACGGGACTCAACGCAGGGCAGTTCTTC.

The V call is TRBV28, the J call TRBJ2-7, with D possibly matching TRBD2 (6 bases). Germline V gene lookup returns CDR1 MDHEN and CDR2 SYDVKM. Deletions cut 2 bases from V and 5 bases from J, with 13 bases between. The CDR3 has 14 residues. Here the CDR3 DNA reads TGTGCCAGCAGTTTACTAGAGGGGAGGAACGAGCAGTACTTC. Protein product: CASSLLEGRNEQYF. Supplemented by reference TRBV28 and TRBJ2-7, the full variable domain reads DVKVTQSSRYLVKRTGEKVFLECVQDMDHENMFWYRQDPGLGLRLIYFSYDVKMKEKGDIPEGYSVSREKKERFSLILESASTNQTSMYLCASSLLEGRNEQYFGPGTRLTVT.

V gene TRBV28 combines with J gene TRBJ2-7; D unclear. CDR3 size: 14 residues. V lost 2 bases and J lost 4, with 12 bases in between. Germline V CDR1 and CDR2: MDHEN, SYDVKM. The DNA for the CDR3 is TGTGCCAGCAGTTTACCCTTGACCCCTTACGAGCAGTACTTC. This codes for CASSLPLTPYEQYF.

The V and J genes are TRBV7-8 and TRBJ2-1; D is perhaps TRBD2 (7 bases). The CDR3 spans 15 residues. V was cut by 5 bases and J by 6 bases, with 17 bases left in between. CDR1 is SGHVS, CDR2 FQNEAQ, per germline. The CDR3 DNA sequence: TGTGCCAGCAGCCAGACTCGGGGGGCTCGCAATGAGCAGTTCTTC. Translated, it gives CASSQTRGARNEQFF.

The V call is TRBV3-1 (or the pseudogene TRBV3-2), the J call TRBJ1-3; no clear D gene. The V and J ends lost 3 bases and 4 bases respectively, with 4 bases between them. The CDR3 contains 12 residues. The germline V gene encodes CDR1 LGHDT and CDR2 YNNKEL (reference sequence). CDR3 loop: CASSQSGNTIYF. The CDR3 coding sequence is TGTGCCAGCAGCCAGTCCGGAAACACCATATATTTT.

The chain couples TRBV29-1 to TRBJ1-1; D is unresolved. The CDR3 contains 14 residues. Trimming left V 4 bases short and J 4 bases short, with 16 bases between. Germline V gives CDR1 SQVTM, CDR2 ANQGSEA. The CDR3 sequence: CSVVAEPVVTEAFF. CDR3 coding DNA: TGCAGCGTTGTCGCAGAGCCTGTCGTCACTGAAGCTTTCTTT.

The gene calls are TRBV9 and TRBJ1-2, with 8 bases that match TRBD1. The CDR3 loop spans 12 amino acids. Germline V gene sequence: CDR1 SGDLS, CDR2 YYNGEE. Trimming cost V 3 bases and J 7 bases; bases outside gene matches: 2. The chain's CDR3 is CASSAGGSGYTF. CDR3 in DNA: TGTGCCAGCAGCGCAGGGGGCTCTGGCTACACCTTC.

The chain is built from TRBV18 and TRBJ1-1; tentatively, D is TRBD1 (6 bases). Per the germline V gene, CDR1 is KGHSH and CDR2 is LQKENI. CDR3 length equals 15 residues. V was cut by 1 base and J by 1 base, with 10 bases left in between. CDR3 loop: CASSPLFRGNTEAFF. As DNA, the CDR3 is TGTGCCAGCTCACCACTCTTCAGGGGGAACACTGAAGCTTTCTTT.

The gene calls are TRBV5-6 and TRBJ2-7; TRBD2 might be the D (5 bases). Germline CDR1 reads SGHDT; CDR2 reads YYEEEE. V was clipped by 0 bases and J by 0 bases, with 7 bases between them. This CDR3 is 14 amino acids long. Here the CDR3 reads CASSLAGSSYEQYF. The CDR3 region has the DNA TGTGCCAGCAGCTTGGCGGGGAGCTCCTACGAGCAGTACTTC.

The chain is built from TRBV4-1 and TRBJ2-1; D not resolved. This CDR3 contains 12 residues. V lost 3 bases, J lost 5 bases, and 5 bases lay in between. The V gene's germline CDR1 is MGHRA and CDR2 YSYEKL. CDR3 sequence reads: CASSHDDNEQFF. The CDR3 DNA sequence: TGCGCCAGCAGCCATGATGACAATGAGCAGTTCTTC.

The CDR3: CASSQDSRVGNTIYF. For the CDR3, the DNA is TGCGCCAGCAGCCAAGATAGCAGGGTCGGAAACACCATATATTTT. This chain uses TRBV4-1 with TRBJ1-3; TRBD1 is a possible D gene (5 bases). CDR3 size: 15 residues. CDR1 and CDR2 (germline): MGHRA, YSYEKL. The V and J ends lost 0 bases and 4 bases respectively, with 10 bases between them.

The V and J genes are TRBV19 and TRBJ1-5; weak D call: TRBD1 (5 bases). CDR3 size: 13 residues. Germline loops: CDR1 LNHDA, CDR2 SQIVND (reference sequence). V gave up 1 base and J gave up 8 bases, with 9 bases separating them. In DNA form, the CDR3 reads TGTGCCAGTAGTATAGCCGGAGGGGAGCCCCAGCATTTT. Its protein product is CASSIAGGEPQHF. The full variable domain, in which reference TRBV19 and TRBJ1-5 provide the parts outside the CDR3, is DGGITQSPKYLFRKEGQNVTLSCEQNLNHDAMYWYRQDPGQGLRLIYYSQIVNDFQKGDIAEGYSVSREKKESFPLTVTSAQKNPTAFYLCASSIAGGEPQHFGDGTRLSIL.

As concerns this clone: One end of the junction varies from germline; a read error may be responsible. The chain couples TRBV7-7 to TRBJ2-2; D ambiguous. The CDR3 is 15 residues long. Per the germline V gene, CDR1 is SSHAT and CDR2 is FNYEAQ (reference sequence). The CDR3, as DNA: TGTGCTAGCAGCTTAAGTGGGGCGAACACCGGGGAGCTGTTTTTT. It translates to CASSLSGANTGELFF.

V gene TRBV12-3 or TRBV12-4 combines with J gene TRBJ1-1, with a tentative D call TRBD1 (5 bases). The V gene lost 3 bases and the J gene lost 1 base, with 6 bases spanning the gap. This CDR3 spans 13 amino acids. The CDR3 DNA reads as TGTGCCAGCAGTTTGACAGCGAACACTGAAGCTTTCTTT. This codes for CASSLTANTEAFF.

V is TRBV4-3 and J is TRBJ1-1; no clear D. Trimming pared 4 bases from V and 0 bases from J, leaving 18 bases between. The V gene's germline CDR1 is LGHNA and CDR2 YSLEER. This CDR3 has 17 residues. The chain's CDR3 is CASSPYSGGGMNTEAFF. The CDR3 DNA follows: TGCGCCAGCAGCCCATACTCCGGTGGAGGCATGAACACTGAAGCTTTCTTT.

V is TRBV7-2 and J is TRBJ2-3; 11 bases are shared with TRBD2. This CDR3 region has 16 residues. Germline CDR1 SGHTA, CDR2 FQGNSA. Losses at the gene ends were 1 base for V and 4 bases for J; bases not matched to a gene: 4. The CDR3 nucleotides are TGTGCCAGCAGCTTAGTAATAGCGGGAGGGTCAGATACGCAGTATTTT. This encodes CASSLVIAGGSDTQYF. The full variable domain, with the rest looked up from reference TRBV7-2 and TRBJ2-3, is GAGVSQSPSNKVTEKGKDVELRCDPISGHTALYWYRQSLGQGLEFLIYFQGNSAPDKSGLPSDRFSAERTGGSVSTLTIQRTQQEDSAVYLCASSLVIAGGSDTQYFGPGTRLTVL.

This chain connects TRBV6-5 to TRBJ1-1; D unresolved. This CDR3 is built from 16 residues. Trimming took off 0 bases at V and 1 base at J, with 12 bases between the two ends. Germline CDR1 is MNHEY and CDR2 is SVGAGI. CDR3 amino acids: CASSYSIQFRNTEAFF. As DNA, the CDR3 is TGTGCCAGCAGTTACTCGATACAGTTTAGGAACACTGAAGCTTTCTTT.

This sequence joins TRBV9 and TRBJ1-5; a weak D match, TRBD1 (6 bases). The germline CDR1 and CDR2 sequences are SGDLS and YYNGEE. The V gene lost 2 bases and the J gene lost 3 bases, with 9 bases spanning the gap. The CDR3 has 14 residues. The CDR3 DNA follows: TGTGCCAGCAGCGTCGAGGGGGTCAATCAGCCCCAGCATTTT. Amino acid sequence: CASSVEGVNQPQHF.

V usage is TRBV10-3 and J usage is TRBJ2-3; no firm D call. V was pared by 8 bases and J by 2 bases, with 14 bases between. Germline V gives CDR1 ENHRY, CDR2 SYGVKD. The CDR3 totals 14 residues. The CDR3 sequence: CAIHDKTPTDTQYF. CDR3 bases: TGTGCCATCCACGATAAAACGCCCACAGATACGCAGTATTTT.

This clone was counted once. The chain employs TRBV6-5 and TRBJ1-5; no firm D call. This CDR3 region has 14 residues. The ends were cut back, 2 bases at V and 7 bases at J, with 12 bases in the middle. The V gene's germline CDR1 is MNHEY and CDR2 SVGAGI. The CDR3 here is CASSYGLTGQPQHF. The DNA for the CDR3 is TGTGCCAGCAGTTACGGACTCACTGGGCAGCCCCAGCATTTT.

CDR3 loop: CSASAGQQGNSPLHF. DNA of the CDR3: TGCAGTGCTAGTGCGGGCCAACAAGGGAATTCACCCCTCCACTTT. This chain joins TRBV20-1 and TRBJ1-6; no clear D. Germline V gene sequence: CDR1 DFQATT, CDR2 SNEGSKA (reference sequence). This CDR3 contains 15 residues. V lost 3 bases to trimming and J lost 7 bases, with 16 bases between them.

The V and J genes are TRBV5-5 and TRBJ2-7; no reliable D call. The ends were cut back, 0 bases at V and 3 bases at J, with 19 bases in the middle. CDR1 is SGHKS, CDR2 YYEKEE, per germline (reference sequence). The CDR3 has 17 amino acids. The DNA of the CDR3 is TGTGCCAGCAGCTTGGCCGGTATGAGAAACCAACTCTACGAGCAGTACTTC. Encoded protein: CASSLAGMRNQLYEQYF.

J is TRBJ1-2 and V is TRBV2, with D tentatively TRBD1 (6 bases). Trimming removed 3 bases from V and 6 bases from J, with 17 bases in between. CDR1 is SNHLY, CDR2 FYNNEI, per germline. The CDR3 is 15 amino acids. Here the CDR3 reads CASSETAGVMDGYTF. The CDR3 DNA follows: TGTGCCAGCAGTGAGACGGCAGGGGTCATGGATGGCTACACCTTC.

The rearrangement uses TRBV6-2 or TRBV6-3 and TRBJ1-1, with 8 nucleotides matching TRBD1. This CDR3 comprises 16 residues. Germline loops: CDR1 MNHEY, CDR2 SVGEGT. J was trimmed by 9 bases and V by 5 bases; bases with no gene match: 17. DNA of the CDR3: TGTGCCAGCAGTCCCCTCCGTACAGGGGGAAAAGGGCAAGCTTTCTTT. Translated, it gives CASSPLRTGGKGQAFF.

The V gene is TRBV11-1, the J gene TRBJ2-7, with TRBD1 matching 9 bases. The CDR3 sequence is 14 residues long. CDR1 is SGHAT, CDR2 FQDESV, per germline (reference sequence). The V gene end was trimmed by 5 bases and the J gene end by 5 bases; junction bases not matched to a gene: 7. CDR3 loop: CASSPDRGRDEQYF. CDR3 DNA: TGTGCCAGCAGCCCAGACAGGGGGAGAGACGAGCAGTACTTC.

The V call is TRBV7-2, the J call TRBJ2-7, with D perhaps matching TRBD1 (6 bases). CDR1 is SGHTA, CDR2 FQGNSA, per germline. The V and J ends lost 3 bases and 5 bases respectively, with 11 bases between them. The CDR3 covers 13 residues. Here the CDR3 DNA reads TGTGCCAGCAGCTTGACAGGTCCGAACGAGCAGTACTTC. It specifies CASSLTGPNEQYF.

The V call is TRBV28, the J call TRBJ1-2; D uncertain. The V end lost 3 bases, the J end lost 4 bases, and 6 bases lay between the germline ends. Germline values: CDR1 MDHEN, CDR2 SYDVKM. The CDR3 is made up of 12 amino acids. The DNA for the CDR3 is TGTGCCAGCAGTTTCCGAGGCTATGGCTACACCTTC. Translating it yields CASSFRGYGYTF.

J is TRBJ2-1 and V is TRBV5-8; TRBD2 agrees at 13 bases. The J segment lost 5 bases and the V segment lost 2 bases, leaving 7 bases of the junction unmatched. CDR1 is SGHTS, CDR2 YDEGEE, per germline. The CDR3 is 17 amino acids. This CDR3 is CASSFRTGTSGNNEQFF. The CDR3, as DNA: TGTGCCAGCAGCTTCCGCACCGGGACTAGCGGGAACAATGAGCAGTTCTTC. Filled out from reference TRBV5-8 and TRBJ2-1, the complete variable domain reads EAGVTQSPTHLIKTRGQQATLRCSPISGHTSVYWYQQALGLGLQFLLWYDEGEERNRGNFPPRFSGRQFPNYSSELNVNALELEDSALYLCASSFRTGTSGNNEQFFGPGTRLTVL.